This record covers a single T cell receptor beta chain. An end of the junction does not agree with germline; a read error may underlie this. TCRdb recomputed calls from the 5' RACE reads with MiXCR, one row per CDR3 protein. The sample lists tens of thousands of distinct CDR3 sequences; roughly 8.8% were seen once. This specimen comes from a study of early T cells in non-severe SARS-CoV-2 infection. CDR3 length: 12 amino acids. Germline CDR1 SGHDN, CDR2 FVKESK. Material: whole blood. The genes are TRBV14 and TRBJ2-2; TRBD2 matches 7 bases. The sequence was obtained from an adult who was a healthcare worker with PCR-confirmed SARS-CoV-2 infection or an uninfected control (not recorded which). CDR3 amino acids: CASSQVAGELFF. Written as DNA, the CDR3 is TGTGCCAGCAGCCAGGTTGCGGGGGAACTGTTTTTT.